Listed here are 22 T cell receptor beta chains from one sample, sequenced in a study of immune evolution from preneoplasia to lung adenocarcinoma. Measured with immunoSEQ multiplex PCR; TCRdb has only the in-frame clones, and not every one. This sample has 7,400 or so clones, with more than 75% found just once. The sample taken for sequencing was FFPE adjacent normal lung tissue. The source of these receptors is a person aged 70 to 85 with lung adenocarcinoma.

The V and J genes are TRBV30 and TRBJ1-3; maybe TRBD1 (5 bases). Trimming took off 5 bases at V and 5 bases at J, with 19 bases between the two ends. Per germline, CDR1 GTSNPN and CDR2 SVGIG (reference sequence). The CDR3 covers 15 residues. DNA of the CDR3: TGTGCCTGGGACCCAGGGCAGGGTAATAGAAACACCATATATTTT. This translates into CAWDPGQGNRNTIYF.

V is TRBV20-1 and J is TRBJ1-1, with unresolved D. Germline V lookup: CDR1 DFQATT, CDR2 SNEGSKA (reference sequence). The CDR3 sequence is 10 residues long. Trimming pared 3 bases from V and 6 bases from J, leaving 5 bases between. The CDR3 bases are TGCAGTGCTAGCGGGGCTGAAGCTTTCTTT. It specifies CSASGAEAFF.

V gene TRBV29-1 combines with J gene TRBJ2-7, with unresolved D. This CDR3 has 13 residues. Between the trimmed V and J ends, which lost 5 bases and 0 bases, there was a span of 11 bases. From germline, CDR1 is SQVTM and CDR2 ANQGSEA. The CDR3 loop reads CSVLNFSSYEQYF. In DNA, the CDR3 is TGCAGCGTTCTAAACTTTAGCTCCTACGAGCAGTACTTC.

V usage is TRBV5-8 and J usage is TRBJ2-5; TRBD1 matches 8 bases. With 9 bases clipped from V and 1 base from J, the junction kept 5 bases outside the gene matches. CDR1 and CDR2 from the germline V gene are SGHTS and YDEGEE. The CDR3 has 13 residues. The CDR3 protein is CATRDRTQETQYF. The CDR3 nucleotides read TGTGCCACACGGGACAGGACCCAAGAGACCCAGTACTTC. The whole variable domain, filled in from reference TRBV5-8 and TRBJ2-5, reads EAGVTQSPTHLIKTRGQQATLRCSPISGHTSVYWYQQALGLGLQFLLWYDEGEERNRGNFPPRFSGRQFPNYSSELNVNALELEDSALYLCATRDRTQETQYFGPGTRLLVL.

The chain couples TRBV16 to TRBJ2-7; D is unresolved. CDR1 is KGHSY and CDR2 is FQNENV in the germline V gene. The CDR3 has 11 amino acids. Trimming pared 1 base from V and 4 bases from J, leaving 2 bases between. The CDR3 region is CASSQLYEQYF. The CDR3 DNA is TGTGCCAGCAGCCAATTGTACGAGCAGTACTTC.

The chain combines TRBV6-5 with TRBJ1-2; 7 bases fit TRBD1. This CDR3 is 14 amino acids long. Germline CDR1 MNHEY, CDR2 SVGAGI. V lost 5 bases to trimming and J lost 3 bases; unmatched junction nucleotides: 6. The CDR3 sequence is CASSRQGSDYGYTF. As DNA, the CDR3 is TGTGCCAGCAGTCGACAGGGCTCCGACTATGGCTACACCTTC.

The chain combines TRBV25-1 with TRBJ2-5; 10 bases align to TRBD2. Germline-derived CDR1 and CDR2 are MGHDK and SYGVNS. J was trimmed by 1 base and V by 3 bases; bases with no gene match: 5. The CDR3 contains 16 residues. CDR3 DNA sequence: TGTGCCAGCAGTGATCCCGGACTAGCGGCCCAAGAGACCCAGTACTTC. This translates into CASSDPGLAAQETQYF. The full variable domain, in which reference TRBV25-1 and TRBJ2-5 provide the parts outside the CDR3, is EADIYQTPRYLVIGTGKKITLECSQTMGHDKMYWYQQDPGMELHLIHYSYGVNSTEKGDLSSESTVSRIRTEHFPLTLESARPSHTSQYLCASSDPGLAAQETQYFGPGTRLLVL.

V gene TRBV19 combines with J gene TRBJ2-2; TRBD1 matches at 8 bases. V lost 5 bases to trimming and J lost 4 bases; unmatched junction nucleotides: 9. Germline V CDR1 and CDR2: LNHDA, SQIVND (reference sequence). This CDR3 is 16 amino acids long. The CDR3 bases are TGTGCCAGTAGTCCCATCGACAGGGGTGGCACCGGGGAGCTGTTTTTT. Amino acid sequence: CASSPIDRGGTGELFF.

V usage is TRBV2 and J usage is TRBJ1-2; weak D call: TRBD1 (5 bases). Looked up from germline, CDR1 is SNHLY and CDR2 is FYNNEI. CDR3 size: 14 residues. V gave up 0 bases and J gave up 4 bases, with 9 bases separating them. CDR3 sequence: CASSEAGAGYGYTF. CDR3 bases: TGTGCCAGCAGTGAAGCAGGGGCGGGCTATGGCTACACCTTC.

J is TRBJ2-6 and V is TRBV4-1, with a weak D call TRBD1 (6 bases). Germline CDR1 is MGHRA and CDR2 is YSYEKL. The CDR3 has 18 amino acids. V was shortened by 2 bases and J by 1 base, with 15 bases between the two germline ends. Written as DNA, the CDR3 is TGCGCCAGCAGCCAACAGGGACAAATCGATTCTGGGGCCAACGTCCTGACTTTC. It codes for CASSQQGQIDSGANVLTF.

V usage is TRBV30 and J usage is TRBJ1-6, with D perhaps matching TRBD1 (6 bases). The germline gives CDR1 GTSNPN, CDR2 SVGIG (reference sequence). The CDR3 totals 16 residues. Between the trimmed V and J ends, which lost 3 bases and 6 bases, there was a span of 18 bases. The CDR3 DNA reads TGTGCCTGGAGCAAAAGACTAGGACAGCCTAATTCACCCCTCCACTTT. Protein sequence: CAWSKRLGQPNSPLHF.

The chain has TRBV30 and TRBJ2-7; 8 bases match TRBD1. The CDR3 covers 11 residues. Germline CDR1 is GTSNPN and CDR2 is SVGIG (reference sequence). Trimming at V came to 2 bases and at J to 12 bases, leaving 6 bases not matched to a gene. CDR3 sequence: CAWSTAQGVYF. The CDR3 DNA sequence: TGTGCCTGGAGTACCGCACAGGGGGTGTACTTC.

This clone was counted once. The rearrangement links TRBV5-1 to TRBJ2-1; TRBD1 is a possible D gene (6 bases). Germline CDR1 SGHRS, CDR2 YFSETQ. V shed 1 base and J shed 9 bases, with 11 bases lying between them. This CDR3 has 13 residues. The CDR3: CASSLKGEAEQFF. Written as DNA, the CDR3 is TGCGCCAGCAGCTTGAAGGGGGAAGCTGAGCAGTTCTTC.

This chain uses TRBV18 with TRBJ2-7; possibly TRBD2 for D (6 bases). Germline CDR1 reads KGHSH; CDR2 reads LQKENI. V was trimmed by 1 base and J by 9 bases, leaving 19 bases between them. The CDR3 has 15 residues. The CDR3 DNA is TGTGCCAGCTCACCACTGCCTAGCGAGGTTTCTACGCAGTACTTC. It codes for CASSPLPSEVSTQYF.

The chain recombines TRBV28 with TRBJ2-2; 8 bases are shared with TRBD2. The CDR3 sequence is 16 residues long. The V and J ends lost 3 bases and 6 bases, in that order; junction bases with no gene match: 9. Germline assignment: CDR1 MDHEN and CDR2 SYDVKM. The CDR3 DNA reads as TGTGCCAGCAGTTTTTGGACCAGCGGGAGCGCCGGGGAGCTGTTTTTT. Its protein is CASSFWTSGSAGELFF.

The V and J genes are TRBV11-3 and TRBJ2-1, with 7 bases lining up with TRBD2. The germline V gene has CDR1 SGHNT and CDR2 YENEEA. Trimming took 2 bases from V and 8 from J; bases not matched to a gene: 6. This CDR3 is 14 amino acids long. The CDR3 coding sequence is TGTGCCAGCAGCTTATCCAGCGGGACCGATGAGCAGTTCTTC. Translation gives CASSLSSGTDEQFF.

This chain uses TRBV28 with TRBJ2-7; no firm D call. The germline gives CDR1 MDHEN, CDR2 SYDVKM. The CDR3 is made up of 11 amino acids. The V and J ends lost 5 bases and 2 bases respectively, with 4 bases between them. CDR3 nucleotides: TGTGCCAGCAGTCTGACCTACGAGCAGTACTTC. Protein product: CASSLTYEQYF.

DNA for the CDR3: TGTGCCAGCAGCTTTCTAGAGGCAGATACGCAGTATTTT. Translating gives CASSFLEADTQYF. The J gene is TRBJ2-3, the V gene TRBV5-6; D gene ambiguous. Germline CDR1 is SGHDT and CDR2 is YYEEEE. CDR3 size: 13 residues. Between the trimmed V and J ends, which lost 2 bases and 4 bases, there was a span of 8 bases.

Notes on this clone: Germline and junction disagree at one end, which may indicate a read error. The J gene is TRBJ1-2, the V gene TRBV4-2; the D is unclear. The CDR3 runs 14 residues. Germline CDR1 and CDR2: LGHNA and YNFKEQ. CDR3 region: CASNQDPRAGGYTF. CDR3 nucleotide sequence: TGTGCCAGCAACCAAGATCCCCGTGCTGGTGGCTACACCTTC.

Only one count was recorded for this clone. The V gene is TRBV7-3, the J gene TRBJ2-3; 7 nucleotides line up with TRBD2. Germline lookup yields CDR1 SGHTA and CDR2 FQGTGA. The V and J ends lost 1 base and 3 bases, in that order; junction bases with no gene match: 4. This CDR3 is built from 15 residues. This CDR3 is CASSLNALATDTQYF. CDR3 DNA sequence: TGTGCCAGCAGCTTAAATGCACTAGCGACAGATACGCAGTATTTT.

The chain joins TRBV28 to TRBJ1-6; TRBD1 might be the D (6 bases). This CDR3 comprises 14 residues. Trimming took 3 bases from V and 7 from J, leaving 10 bases between them. Germline CDR1 is MDHEN and CDR2 is SYDVKM. CDR3 nucleotides: TGTGCCAGCAGTTTCCCGCAGGGGAATTCACCCCTCCACTTT. It encodes CASSFPQGNSPLHF.

Only a few counts were recorded for this clone. This rearrangement joins TRBV7-9 to TRBJ1-1; TRBD1 agrees at 7 bases. Germline-derived CDR1 and CDR2 are SEHNR and FQNEAQ (reference sequence). The V segment lost 5 bases and the J segment 3 bases; nucleotides outside the gene matches: 6. CDR3 length: 14 amino acids. CDR3 residues: CASSLTGVYTEAFF. As DNA, the CDR3 is TGTGCCAGCAGCCTAACAGGGGTTTACACTGAAGCTTTCTTT.